The text below deals with one TCR beta chain. The data were taken from a study of CD8+CD57+ T cells in acquired aplastic anemia. Sequencing was done on patients that had shown CD8+CD57+ cell expansion by flow cytometry. Genomic DNA acted as the template from which TCR beta VDJ combination and CDR3 sequence profiling were carried out. TCRdb reprocessed the reads via MiXCR and lists one record per CDR3 protein. The sample gives just over 200,000 distinct CDR3 sequences, roughly 60% of which show up once; under 60% is in the top ten. This TCR derives from a human donor with aplastic anemia. Sequencing was performed on sorted CD4+, CD8+, or CD8+CD57+ T cells (not recorded which) from PBMCs.

The CDR3 sequence is CSVESSGWAETQYF. Here the CDR3 DNA reads TGCAGCGTTGAGAGCTCAGGGTGGGCAGAGACCCAGTACTTC. The genes are TRBV29-1 and TRBJ2-5; D possibly corresponds to TRBD1 (5 bases). The germline V gene has CDR1 SQVTM and CDR2 ANQGSEA. The CDR3 runs 14 residues. V shed 3 bases and J shed 4 bases, with 15 bases lying between them.